The T cell receptor beta chain under discussion was sequenced for a study of blood T cell dynamics during melanoma immunotherapy. Study summary: Standard first-line treatment here was pembrolizumab or nivolumab plus ipilimumab in metastatic melanoma. Study-wide points: PBMC repertoires of eventual disease-control patients split at W3 into clonality or diversity gains.

CDR3 length equals 18 residues. Germline V gene data show CDR1 as SGHRS and CDR2 as YFSETQ. Deletions cut 4 bases from V and 0 bases from J, with 20 bases between. Time point reported: pre-treatment baseline. One draw preceded checkpoint blockade; another followed its first cycle at week 3. Notes on this clone: Its antigen is not identified.

Each bulk PBMC sample had roughly 350 ng DNA loaded. The data were produced by immunoSEQ multiplex PCR, yet TCRdb's version contains in-frame clones alone and is incomplete. Among tens of thousands of clones, 70% to 90% were seen once, and the ten largest hold about 4.9%. This sequence was found in a human donor with melanoma. The material was blood, obtained from a patient treated with checkpoint blockade. The chain has TRBV5-1 and TRBJ2-4, with D hard to call. The CDR3 DNA follows: TGCGCCAGCAGCCCGACGGTCATGACCAATTTAGCCAAAAACATTCAGTACTTC. It encodes CASSPTVMTNLAKNIQYF.